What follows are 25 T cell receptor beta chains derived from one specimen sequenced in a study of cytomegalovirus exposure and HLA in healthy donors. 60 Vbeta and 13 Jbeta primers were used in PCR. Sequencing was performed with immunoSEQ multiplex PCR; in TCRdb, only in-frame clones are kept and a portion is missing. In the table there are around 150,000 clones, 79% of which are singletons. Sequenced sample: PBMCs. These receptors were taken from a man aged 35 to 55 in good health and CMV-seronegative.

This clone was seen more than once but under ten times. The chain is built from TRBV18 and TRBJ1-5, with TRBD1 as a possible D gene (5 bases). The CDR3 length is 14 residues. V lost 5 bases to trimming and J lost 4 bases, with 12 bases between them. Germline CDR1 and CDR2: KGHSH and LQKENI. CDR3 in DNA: TGTGCCAGCTCAGTCACAGGTTGGAATCAGCCCCAGCATTTT. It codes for CASSVTGWNQPQHF.

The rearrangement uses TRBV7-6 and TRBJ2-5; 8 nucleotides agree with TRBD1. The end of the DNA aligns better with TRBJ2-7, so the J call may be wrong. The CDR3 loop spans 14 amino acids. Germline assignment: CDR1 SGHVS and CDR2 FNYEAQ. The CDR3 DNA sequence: TGTGCCAGCAGCCTCCCTGGACAGGGCTACGAGCAGTACTTC. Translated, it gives CASSLPGQGYEQYF.

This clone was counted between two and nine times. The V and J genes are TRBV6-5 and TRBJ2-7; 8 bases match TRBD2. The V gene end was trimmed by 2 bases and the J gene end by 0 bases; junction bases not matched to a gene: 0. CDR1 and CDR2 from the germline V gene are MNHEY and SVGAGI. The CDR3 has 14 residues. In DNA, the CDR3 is TGTGCCAGCAGTTACGGGACTAGCTCCTACGAGCAGTACTTC. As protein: CASSYGTSSYEQYF.

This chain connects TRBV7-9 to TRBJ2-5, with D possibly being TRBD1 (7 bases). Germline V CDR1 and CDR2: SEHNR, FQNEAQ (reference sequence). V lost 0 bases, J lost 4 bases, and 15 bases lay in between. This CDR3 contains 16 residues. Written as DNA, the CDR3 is TGTGCCAGCAGCTTAGCGACAGGGCGGGGCGGAGAGACCCAGTACTTC. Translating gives CASSLATGRGGETQYF.

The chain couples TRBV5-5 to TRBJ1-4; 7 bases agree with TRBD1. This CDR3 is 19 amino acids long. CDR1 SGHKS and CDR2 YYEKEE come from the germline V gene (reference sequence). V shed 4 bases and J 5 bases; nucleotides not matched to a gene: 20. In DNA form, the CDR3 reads TGTGCCAGCAGCCCAAAGCTCCGTGACAGGGTTTTGATGAATGAAAAACTGTTTTTT. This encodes CASSPKLRDRVLMNEKLFF.

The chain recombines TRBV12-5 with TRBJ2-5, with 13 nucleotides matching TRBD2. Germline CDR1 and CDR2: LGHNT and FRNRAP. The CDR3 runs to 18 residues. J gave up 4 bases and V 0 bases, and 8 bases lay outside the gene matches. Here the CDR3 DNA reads TGTGCTAGTGGTTTGGTAGGGACTAGCGGGACCCAGGCAGAGACCCAGTACTTC. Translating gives CASGLVGTSGTQAETQYF.

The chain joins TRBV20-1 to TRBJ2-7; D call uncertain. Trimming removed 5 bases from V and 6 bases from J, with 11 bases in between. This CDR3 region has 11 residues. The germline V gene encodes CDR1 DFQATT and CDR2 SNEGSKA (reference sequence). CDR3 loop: CSARITSEQYF. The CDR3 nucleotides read TGCAGTGCTCGTATTACGAGCGAGCAGTACTTC.

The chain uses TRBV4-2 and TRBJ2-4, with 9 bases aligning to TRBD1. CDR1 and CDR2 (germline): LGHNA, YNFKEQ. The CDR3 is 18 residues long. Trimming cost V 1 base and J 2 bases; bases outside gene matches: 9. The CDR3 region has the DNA TGTGCCAGCAGCCAAGGCCACAGGGGGCGCTTGACCAAAAACATTCAGTACTTC. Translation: CASSQGHRGRLTKNIQYF.

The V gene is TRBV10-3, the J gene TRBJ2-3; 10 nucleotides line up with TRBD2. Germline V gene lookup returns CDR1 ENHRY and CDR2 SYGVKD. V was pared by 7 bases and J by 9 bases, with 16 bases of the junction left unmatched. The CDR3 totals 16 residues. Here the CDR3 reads CAITQSLAGDSGTQYF. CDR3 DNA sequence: TGTGCCATCACCCAGTCTCTAGCGGGAGACTCCGGAACGCAGTATTTT.

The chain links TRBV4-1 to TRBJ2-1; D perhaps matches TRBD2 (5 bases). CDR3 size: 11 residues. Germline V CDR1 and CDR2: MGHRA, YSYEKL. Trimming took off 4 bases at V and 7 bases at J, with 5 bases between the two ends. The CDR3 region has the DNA TGCGCCAGCAGCCCGGGGAATGAGCAGTTCTTC. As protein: CASSPGNEQFF.

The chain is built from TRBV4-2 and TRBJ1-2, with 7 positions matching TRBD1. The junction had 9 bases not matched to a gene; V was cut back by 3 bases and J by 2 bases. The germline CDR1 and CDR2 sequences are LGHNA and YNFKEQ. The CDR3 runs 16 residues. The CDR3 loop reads CASSHTGTALNYGYTF. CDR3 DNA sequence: TGTGCCAGCAGCCATACTGGGACAGCGCTAAACTATGGCTACACCTTC.

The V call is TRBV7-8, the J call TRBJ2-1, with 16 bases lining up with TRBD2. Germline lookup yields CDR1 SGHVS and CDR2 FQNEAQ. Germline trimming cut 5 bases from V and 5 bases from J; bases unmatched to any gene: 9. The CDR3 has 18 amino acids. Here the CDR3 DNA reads TGTGCCAGCAGCCTCGGGACTAGCGGGAGGGCCGGGGACAATGAGCAGTTCTTC. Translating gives CASSLGTSGRAGDNEQFF.

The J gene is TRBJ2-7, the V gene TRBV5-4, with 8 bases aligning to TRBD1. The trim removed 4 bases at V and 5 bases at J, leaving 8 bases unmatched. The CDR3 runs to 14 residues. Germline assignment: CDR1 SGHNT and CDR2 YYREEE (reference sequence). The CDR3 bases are TGTGCCAGCAGCCGGACAGGGTCGACTAACGAGCAGTACTTC. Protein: CASSRTGSTNEQYF.

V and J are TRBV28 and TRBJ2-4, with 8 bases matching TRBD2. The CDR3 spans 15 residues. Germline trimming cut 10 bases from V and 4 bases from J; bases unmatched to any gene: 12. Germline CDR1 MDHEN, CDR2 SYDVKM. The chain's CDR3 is CATNNGGGSKNIQYF. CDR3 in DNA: TGTGCCACCAACAACGGGGGGGGATCGAAAAACATTCAGTACTTC.

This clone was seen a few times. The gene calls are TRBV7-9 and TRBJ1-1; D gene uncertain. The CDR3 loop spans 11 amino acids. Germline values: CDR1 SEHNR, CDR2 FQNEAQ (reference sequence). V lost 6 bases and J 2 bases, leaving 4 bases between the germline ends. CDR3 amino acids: CASSSNTEAFF. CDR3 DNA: TGTGCCAGCAGTTCAAACACTGAAGCTTTCTTT. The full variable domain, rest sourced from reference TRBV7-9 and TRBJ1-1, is DTGVSQNPRHKITKRGQNVTFRCDPISEHNRLYWYRQTLGQGPEFLTYFQNEAQLEKSRLLSDRFSAERPKGSFSTLEIQRTEQGDSAMYLCASSSNTEAFFGQGTRLTVV.

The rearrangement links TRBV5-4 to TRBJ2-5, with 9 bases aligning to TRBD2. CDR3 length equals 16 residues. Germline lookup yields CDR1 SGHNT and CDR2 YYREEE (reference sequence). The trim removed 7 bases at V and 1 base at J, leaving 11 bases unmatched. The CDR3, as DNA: TGTGCCAGCTCCGTTTATAGCGGGAGAGGCCAAGAGACCCAGTACTTC. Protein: CASSVYSGRGQETQYF.

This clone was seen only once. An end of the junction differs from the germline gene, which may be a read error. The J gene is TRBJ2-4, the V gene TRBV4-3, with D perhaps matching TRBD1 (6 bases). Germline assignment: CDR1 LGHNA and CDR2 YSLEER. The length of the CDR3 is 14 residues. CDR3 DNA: TGCGCCAGCAGCCAAGATGGGGGCGCGAACAGTCAGTACTTC. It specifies CASSQDGGANSQYF.

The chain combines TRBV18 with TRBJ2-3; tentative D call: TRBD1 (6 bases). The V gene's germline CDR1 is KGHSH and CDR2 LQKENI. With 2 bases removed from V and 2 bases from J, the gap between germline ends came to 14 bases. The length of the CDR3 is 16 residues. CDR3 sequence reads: CASSPIPAGATDTQYF. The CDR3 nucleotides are TGTGCCAGCTCACCAATTCCGGCAGGGGCCACAGATACGCAGTATTTT.

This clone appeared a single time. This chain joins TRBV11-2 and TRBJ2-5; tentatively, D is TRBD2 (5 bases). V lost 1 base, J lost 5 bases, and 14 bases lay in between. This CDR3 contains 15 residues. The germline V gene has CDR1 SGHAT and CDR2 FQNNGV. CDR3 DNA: TGTGCCAGCAGCTTAGGTGGGAGAGGGTTGGAGACCCAGTACTTC. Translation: CASSLGGRGLETQYF.

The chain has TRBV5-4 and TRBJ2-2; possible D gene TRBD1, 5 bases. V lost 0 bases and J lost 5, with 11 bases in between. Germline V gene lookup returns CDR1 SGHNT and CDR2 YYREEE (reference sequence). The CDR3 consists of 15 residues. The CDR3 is CASSLGGSTTGELFF. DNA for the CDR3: TGTGCCAGCAGCTTGGGGGGCTCAACAACCGGGGAGCTGTTTTTT.

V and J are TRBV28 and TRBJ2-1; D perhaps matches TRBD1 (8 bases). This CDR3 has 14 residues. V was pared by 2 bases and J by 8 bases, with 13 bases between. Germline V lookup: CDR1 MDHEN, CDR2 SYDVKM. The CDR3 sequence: CASSLDRGGDEQFF. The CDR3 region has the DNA TGTGCCAGCAGTTTAGACAGGGGAGGGGATGAGCAGTTCTTC.

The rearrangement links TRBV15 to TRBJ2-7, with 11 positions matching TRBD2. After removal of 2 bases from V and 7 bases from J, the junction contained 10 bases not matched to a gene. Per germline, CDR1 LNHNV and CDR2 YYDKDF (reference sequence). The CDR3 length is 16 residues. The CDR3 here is CATSRRIAGGPGEQYF. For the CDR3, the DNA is TGTGCCACCAGCAGACGGATAGCGGGAGGGCCGGGGGAGCAGTACTTC.

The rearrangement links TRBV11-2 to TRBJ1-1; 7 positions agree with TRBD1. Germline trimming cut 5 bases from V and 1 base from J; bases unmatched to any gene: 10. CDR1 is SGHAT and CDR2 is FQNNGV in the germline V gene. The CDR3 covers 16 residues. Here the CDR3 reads CASSPLPGGQNTEAFF. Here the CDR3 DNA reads TGTGCCAGCAGCCCCCTCCCAGGGGGGCAGAACACTGAAGCTTTCTTT.

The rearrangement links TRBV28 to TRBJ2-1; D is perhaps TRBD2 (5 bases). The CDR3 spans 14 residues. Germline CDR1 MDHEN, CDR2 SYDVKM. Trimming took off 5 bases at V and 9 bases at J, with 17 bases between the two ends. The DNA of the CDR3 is TGTGCCAGCAGTCGCTCCACCTCGGGAAGTGAGCAGTTCTTC. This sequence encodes CASSRSTSGSEQFF.

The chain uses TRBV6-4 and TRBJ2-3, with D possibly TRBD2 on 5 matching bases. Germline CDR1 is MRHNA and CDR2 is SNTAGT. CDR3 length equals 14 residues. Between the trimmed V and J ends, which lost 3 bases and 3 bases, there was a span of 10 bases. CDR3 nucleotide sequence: TGTGCCAGCAGTGAAGGGAGTTTGACAGATACGCAGTATTTT. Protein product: CASSEGSLTDTQYF.